Each of the 10 T cell receptor beta chains below was sequenced from the same sample in a study of vaccination and CD4 T cells after COVID-19. Oncomine TCR Beta short-read sequencing was applied to DNA from cultured CD4+ T cells. Each CDR3 protein is one row after TCRdb ran MiXCR on the PCR reads. The table shows about 12,000 distinct CDR3 sequences, with around 64% occurring only once. Antigens of these TCRs are unknown. Specified treatment: roughly 10-day PBMC culture with coronavirus spike peptide pools or control peptides (ViraFEST assay). Sample: CD4+ T cells from blood, cultured in vitro. These receptors were collected from a human donor who had recovered from COVID-19.

CDR3 bases: TGTGCCAGCAGTGAAGTCCCATCAGGGGGAGCCTACGAGCAGTACTTC. It translates to CASSEVPSGGAYEQYF. The chain uses TRBV6-1 and TRBJ2-7; 7 nucleotides align to TRBD1. The V segment lost 1 base and the J segment 2 bases; nucleotides outside the gene matches: 8. The CDR3 has 16 residues. Germline loops: CDR1 MNHNS, CDR2 SASEGT.

The chain carries TRBV11-3 and TRBJ1-1, with a weak D call TRBD1 (6 bases). Germline V gene data show CDR1 as SGHNT and CDR2 as YENEEA. Trimming removed 4 bases from V and 5 bases from J, with 14 bases in between. This CDR3 is built from 14 residues. The DNA of the CDR3 is TGTGCCAGCAGCTCACAGGGAAGGGAGACTGAAGCTTTCTTT. Its protein product is CASSSQGRETEAFF.

V usage is TRBV18 and J usage is TRBJ1-1; perhaps TRBD1 as D (6 bases). CDR1 KGHSH and CDR2 LQKENI come from the germline V gene. This CDR3 has 14 residues. The V gene lost 3 bases and the J gene lost 5 bases, with 13 bases spanning the gap. CDR3 residues: CASSPAGGRTEAFF. CDR3 bases: TGTGCCAGCTCACCCGCCGGGGGGCGGACTGAAGCTTTCTTT.

This sequence joins TRBV4-3 and TRBJ2-2, with 8 bases aligning to TRBD2. CDR3 size: 15 residues. In germline, CDR1 is LGHNA, CDR2 YSLEER. Trimming took 4 bases from V and 2 from J; bases not matched to a gene: 3. CDR3 DNA: TGCGCCAGCAGCCGCGGACTAGCTAACACCGGGGAGCTGTTTTTT. It encodes CASSRGLANTGELFF.

The rearrangement links TRBV29-1 to TRBJ1-1; a possible D gene is TRBD1 (5 bases). V was pared by 3 bases and J by 4 bases, with 9 bases between. This CDR3 spans 12 amino acids. Germline-derived CDR1 and CDR2 are SQVTM and ANQGSEA. The DNA for the CDR3 is TGCAGCGTTGAGTGGAGGGGCACTGAAGCTTTCTTT. Translation: CSVEWRGTEAFF.

The chain recombines TRBV15 with TRBJ2-1; possibly TRBD1 or TRBD2 for D (5 bases each). Germline CDR1 and CDR2: LNHNV and YYDKDF (reference sequence). The CDR3 covers 19 residues. V dropped 3 bases and J dropped 0 bases, with 21 bases sitting between them. CDR3 region: CATSRTPPRVGGSYNEQFF. The CDR3 nucleotides read TGTGCCACCAGCAGGACCCCCCCCCGGGTTGGGGGCTCCTACAATGAGCAGTTCTTC.

In DNA form, the CDR3 reads TGTGCCAGCAGCTTAGGGCGGCCTTCTAGCACCGGGGAGCTGTTTTTT. This translates into CASSLGRPSSTGELFF. The rearrangement joins TRBV7-2 to TRBJ2-2; D gene uncertain. The CDR3 is made up of 16 amino acids. CDR1 is SGHTA, CDR2 FQGNSA, per germline. Trimming left V 1 base short and J 4 bases short, with 13 bases between.

CDR3 DNA: TGCGCCAGCAGCTTGGCAAGTCAAGAGACCCAGTACTTC. Protein product: CASSLASQETQYF. The rearrangement joins TRBV5-1 to TRBJ2-5; D ambiguous. Trimming pared 0 bases from V and 2 bases from J, leaving 5 bases between. The CDR3 is made up of 13 amino acids. Germline V CDR1 and CDR2: SGHRS, YFSETQ.

The table lists this clonotype with a few counts. The chain uses TRBV12-3 or TRBV12-4 and TRBJ1-1, with D maybe TRBD1 (5 bases). V dropped 6 bases and J dropped 0 bases, with 11 bases sitting between them. The CDR3 is made up of 14 amino acids. For the CDR3, the DNA is TGTGCCAGCAGACCCGGGGCCATGAACACTGAAGCTTTCTTT. Translated, it gives CASRPGAMNTEAFF.

The chain carries TRBV2 and TRBJ2-1; the match to TRBD1 covers 7 bases. This CDR3 is 14 amino acids long. Germline assignment: CDR1 SNHLY and CDR2 FYNNEI. Trimming removed 5 bases from V and 8 bases from J; junction bases left unmatched: 9. DNA of the CDR3: TGTGCCAGCAGTCTACAGGGGACCATGGATGAGCAGTTCTTC. Translated, it gives CASSLQGTMDEQFF.